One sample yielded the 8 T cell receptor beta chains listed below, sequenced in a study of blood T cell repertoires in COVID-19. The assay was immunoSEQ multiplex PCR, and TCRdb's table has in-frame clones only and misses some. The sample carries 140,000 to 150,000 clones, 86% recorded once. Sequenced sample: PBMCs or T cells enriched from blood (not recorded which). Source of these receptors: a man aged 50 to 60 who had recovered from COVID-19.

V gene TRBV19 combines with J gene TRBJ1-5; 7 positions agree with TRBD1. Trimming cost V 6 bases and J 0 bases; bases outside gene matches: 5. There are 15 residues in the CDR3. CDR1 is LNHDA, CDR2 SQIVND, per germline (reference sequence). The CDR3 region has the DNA TGTGCCAGTAGGCATACAGGGGATAGCAATCAGCCCCAGCATTTT. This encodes CASRHTGDSNQPQHF.

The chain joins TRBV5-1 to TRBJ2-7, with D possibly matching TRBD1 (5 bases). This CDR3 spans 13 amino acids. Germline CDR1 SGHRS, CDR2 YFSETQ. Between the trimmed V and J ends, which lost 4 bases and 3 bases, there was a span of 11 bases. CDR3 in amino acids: CASSNQGIYEQYF. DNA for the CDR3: TGCGCCAGCAGCAATCAGGGAATCTACGAGCAGTACTTC.

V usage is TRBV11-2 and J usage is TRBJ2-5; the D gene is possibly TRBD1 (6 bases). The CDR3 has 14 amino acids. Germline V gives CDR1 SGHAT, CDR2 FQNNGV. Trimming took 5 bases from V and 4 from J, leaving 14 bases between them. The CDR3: CASSPRLRGETQYF. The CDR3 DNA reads TGTGCCAGCAGCCCCCGGCTCAGGGGAGAGACCCAGTACTTC.

DNA for the CDR3: TGTGCCAGCAGCTTCGGGACAGGGGAATATGAGCAGTTCTTC. Its translation: CASSFGTGEYEQFF. The chain employs TRBV5-5 and TRBJ2-1, with 10 bases fitting TRBD1. The CDR3 has 14 residues. Germline loops: CDR1 SGHKS, CDR2 YYEKEE (reference sequence). Trimming cost V 2 bases and J 8 bases; bases outside gene matches: 4.

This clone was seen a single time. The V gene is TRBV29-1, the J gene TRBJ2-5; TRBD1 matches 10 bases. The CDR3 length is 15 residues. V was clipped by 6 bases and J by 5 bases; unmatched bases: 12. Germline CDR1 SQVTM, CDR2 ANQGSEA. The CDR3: CSVSPDRGRRETQYF. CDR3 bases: TGCAGCGTCAGCCCCGACAGGGGGCGAAGGGAGACCCAGTACTTC.

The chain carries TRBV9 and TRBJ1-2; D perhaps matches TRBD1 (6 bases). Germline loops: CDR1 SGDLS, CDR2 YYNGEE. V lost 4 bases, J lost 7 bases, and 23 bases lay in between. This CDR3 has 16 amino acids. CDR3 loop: CASSNTPTPGVGGYTF. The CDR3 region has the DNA TGTGCCAGCAGCAACACCCCCACCCCAGGGGTAGGTGGCTACACCTTC.

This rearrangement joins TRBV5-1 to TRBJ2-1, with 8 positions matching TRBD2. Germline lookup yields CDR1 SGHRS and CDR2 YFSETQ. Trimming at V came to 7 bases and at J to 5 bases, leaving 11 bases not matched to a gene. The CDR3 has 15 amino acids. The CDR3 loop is CASSLIAGLDNEQFF. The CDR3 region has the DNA TGCGCCAGCTCCCTAATAGCGGGGTTAGACAATGAGCAGTTCTTC.

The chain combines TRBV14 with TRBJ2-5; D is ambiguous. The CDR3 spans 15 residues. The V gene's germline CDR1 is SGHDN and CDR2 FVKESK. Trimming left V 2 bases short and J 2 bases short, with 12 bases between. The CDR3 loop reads CASSQSLVDQETQYF. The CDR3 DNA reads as TGTGCCAGCAGCCAAAGCCTCGTTGATCAAGAGACCCAGTACTTC.